Below, 32 T cell receptor beta chains from the same sample are listed, as sequenced in a study of response to subunit inactivated influenza vaccine. TCRdb recomputed calls from the RT-PCR reads with MiXCR, one row per CDR3 protein. The data show some 540,000 distinct CDR3 sequences, roughly 25% seen once. This same sample was also part of a study on T cells expressing NK-cell markers. Per that paper: The authors generated TCR beta cDNA through 5'RACE template switching with UMIs.

The sample consisted of CD4+ T cells sorted from PBMCs, taken 11 to 12 days after vaccination. The receptors derive from a man aged 50 or older who received an inactivated influenza vaccine.

The rearrangement links TRBV9 to TRBJ2-7, with D maybe TRBD1 (5 bases). Germline V gene sequence: CDR1 SGDLS, CDR2 YYNGEE. This CDR3 contains 14 residues. Trimming took 0 bases from V and 1 from J, leaving 8 bases between them. The DNA of the CDR3 is TGTGCCAGCAGCGTAGACAGGTTTTCCTACGAGCAGTACTTC. It specifies CASSVDRFSYEQYF.

The chain employs TRBV4-2 and TRBJ2-3, with TRBD2 identical over 11 bases. Unmatched junction bases numbered 3, after V lost 0 bases and J lost 4 bases. The CDR3 sequence is 16 residues long. Germline CDR1 reads LGHNA; CDR2 reads YNFKEQ. As DNA, the CDR3 is TGTGCCAGCAGCCAAGATCAACTAGCGGGAGCAGATACGCAGTATTTT. Translating it yields CASSQDQLAGADTQYF.

The rearrangement uses TRBV5-1 and TRBJ1-1; possibly TRBD1 for D (5 bases). This CDR3 region has 15 residues. V dropped 1 base and J dropped 1 base, with 11 bases sitting between them. CDR1 and CDR2 (germline): SGHRS, YFSETQ. The CDR3 DNA reads TGCGCCAGCAGCTTGTCAGTTACAGGGAACACTGAAGCTTTCTTT. Amino acid sequence: CASSLSVTGNTEAFF.

The sample holds many counts of this clonotype. V is TRBV14 and J is TRBJ2-6; a possible D gene is TRBD2 (7 bases). Looked up from germline, CDR1 is SGHDN and CDR2 is FVKESK. V was clipped by 5 bases and J by 0 bases, with 17 bases between them. The CDR3 has 18 residues. The CDR3 DNA sequence: TGTGCCAGCAGCAGGGGGGGACTTAGGTTCTCTGGGGCCAACGTCCTGACTTTC. The encoded protein is CASSRGGLRFSGANVLTF.

A single count supports this clonotype. The genes are TRBV6-1 and TRBJ2-1, with TRBD2 matching over 11 bases. V trimming: 6 bases; J trimming: 7 bases; junction bases outside the gene matches: 11. The CDR3 spans 16 residues. Germline CDR1 reads MNHNS; CDR2 reads SASEGT. CDR3 in amino acids: CASSASRLAGGNEQFF. CDR3 in DNA: TGTGCCAGCAGCGCCTCTCGGCTAGCGGGGGGAAATGAGCAGTTCTTC.

The chain couples TRBV10-3 to TRBJ2-7; TRBD1 matches 8 bases. Trimming removed 7 bases from V and 2 bases from J; junction bases left unmatched: 4. CDR1 ENHRY and CDR2 SYGVKD come from the germline V gene. This CDR3 is 13 amino acids long. The CDR3 DNA is TGTGCCATCAATTCAGGGGGCCCCTACGAGCAGTACTTC. It encodes CAINSGGPYEQYF.

This clonotype was seen many times. The V call is TRBV29-1, the J call TRBJ2-2, with D possibly matching TRBD1 (5 bases). The V gene lost 4 bases and the J gene lost 6 bases, with 12 bases spanning the gap. The CDR3 length is 13 residues. Germline V gene data show CDR1 as SQVTM and CDR2 as ANQGSEA. The CDR3 here is CSVGESGPGELFF. In DNA, the CDR3 is TGCAGCGTTGGAGAATCAGGGCCCGGGGAGCTGTTTTTT.

This chain uses TRBV5-5 with TRBJ1-6; a possible D gene is TRBD1 (5 bases). Germline assignment: CDR1 SGHKS and CDR2 YYEKEE (reference sequence). V was trimmed by 4 bases and J by 10 bases, leaving 18 bases between them. The CDR3 is made up of 15 amino acids. Here the CDR3 reads CASSPGPRKGSPLHF. The CDR3 DNA reads TGTGCCAGCAGCCCGGGCCCCAGGAAGGGGTCACCCCTCCACTTT.

This clonotype was recorded a few times. The CDR3 sequence: CASSLAQGGGPSGELFF. In DNA form, the CDR3 reads TGTGCCAGCAGCTTGGCCCAGGGGGGGGGGCCTAGCGGGGAGCTGTTTTTT. The V gene is TRBV5-6, the J gene TRBJ2-2; D may match TRBD1 or TRBD2 (7 bases each). Trimming shortened V by 0 bases and J by 7 bases, and 19 bases separated the two germline ends. CDR3 length equals 17 residues. Germline-derived CDR1 and CDR2 are SGHDT and YYEEEE.

This clonotype was recorded many times. The chain employs TRBV12-3 or TRBV12-4 and TRBJ2-2; 9 bases are a match to TRBD1. This CDR3 has 15 residues. V gave up 6 bases and J gave up 7 bases; unmatched junction bases: 9. The CDR3 here is CASRQRTGEGGELFF. The CDR3 DNA follows: TGTGCCAGCAGGCAAAGGACAGGGGAGGGCGGGGAGCTGTTTTTT.

This clonotype was seen more than once but under ten times. The chain carries TRBV10-2 and TRBJ1-5, with D perhaps matching TRBD1 (6 bases). The CDR3 runs to 14 residues. CDR1 and CDR2 from the germline V gene are WSHSY and SAAADI. V shed 2 bases and J shed 7 bases, with 12 bases lying between them. The CDR3 here is CASSEMGGGQPQHF. In DNA form, the CDR3 reads TGCGCCAGCAGTGAGATGGGGGGCGGCCAGCCCCAGCATTTT.

This clonotype occurred a few times. This chain joins TRBV9 and TRBJ1-1; D unclear. The CDR3 totals 12 residues. Trimming stripped 3 bases from V and 6 bases from J, with 9 bases between. Germline V gene lookup returns CDR1 SGDLS and CDR2 YYNGEE. The CDR3 protein is CASSAWGAEAFF. DNA of the CDR3: TGTGCCAGCAGCGCGTGGGGTGCTGAAGCTTTCTTT.

In its sample, this clonotype was seen a few times. The rearrangement joins TRBV6-5 to TRBJ2-1, with D unresolved. Germline V CDR1 and CDR2: MNHEY, SVGAGI. The CDR3 extends over 13 amino acids. V was shortened by 4 bases and J by 5 bases, with 9 bases between the two germline ends. The CDR3 DNA reads as TGTGCCAGCAGTTCGCCTCGGAACAATGAGCAGTTCTTC. The encoded protein is CASSSPRNNEQFF.

This clonotype was found a few times. This chain joins TRBV28 and TRBJ2-5; 11 nucleotides agree with TRBD2. Germline CDR1 MDHEN, CDR2 SYDVKM. Trimming cost V 5 bases and J 6 bases; bases outside gene matches: 8. The CDR3 is made up of 15 amino acids. The CDR3 nucleotides read TGTGCCAGCAGTCGTGCTCTAGCGGGAGGTCAGACCCAGTACTTC. Encoded protein: CASSRALAGGQTQYF. The full variable domain, rest sourced from reference TRBV28 and TRBJ2-5, is DVKVTQSSRYLVKRTGEKVFLECVQDMDHENMFWYRQDPGLGLRLIYFSYDVKMKEKGDIPEGYSVSREKKERFSLILESASTNQTSMYLCASSRALAGGQTQYFGPGTRLLVL.

This clonotype was counted only a few times. This rearrangement joins TRBV10-3 to TRBJ2-2, with 10 bases that match TRBD1. CDR1 is ENHRY and CDR2 is SYGVKD in the germline V gene. With 8 bases clipped from V and 3 bases from J, the junction kept 9 bases outside the gene matches. The CDR3 is made up of 16 amino acids. CDR3 sequence (DNA): TGTGCCATCCGTGCCGGGACAGGGGTCGACACCGGGGAGCTGTTTTTT. It is translated as CAIRAGTGVDTGELFF.

This sequence joins TRBV5-1 and TRBJ2-4; no clear D. The CDR3 covers 17 residues. V was cut by 0 bases and J by 0 bases, with 13 bases left in between. The germline CDR1 and CDR2 sequences are SGHRS and YFSETQ. The CDR3 bases are TGCGCCAGCAGCTTGGCCGGCGGATTCATAGCCAAAAACATTCAGTACTTC. Its protein product is CASSLAGGFIAKNIQYF. Combining the CDR3 with reference TRBV5-1 and TRBJ2-4 gives the whole variable domain KAGVTQTPRYLIKTRGQQVTLSCSPISGHRSVSWYQQTPGQGLQFLFEYFSETQRNKGNFPGRFSGRQFSNSRSEMNVSTLELGDSALYLCASSLAGGFIAKNIQYFGAGTRLSVL.

The chain joins TRBV7-2 to TRBJ2-5, with D possibly matching TRBD2 (5 bases). The CDR3 is 15 residues long. Germline V gives CDR1 SGHTA, CDR2 FQGNSA. V was clipped by 7 bases and J by 6 bases, with 21 bases between them. CDR3 nucleotide sequence: TGTGCCAGCACCTCAGACGACCTAGCAGGAAAGACCCAGTACTTC. Translation gives CASTSDDLAGKTQYF.

In its sample, this clonotype was seen a few times. The chain combines TRBV29-1 with TRBJ2-7; 12 nucleotides line up with TRBD2. The V gene end was trimmed by 7 bases and the J gene end by 6 bases; junction bases not matched to a gene: 7. The CDR3 contains 13 residues. Germline loops: CDR1 SQVTM, CDR2 ANQGSEA. CDR3: CSGILAGGSEQYF. In nucleotides, the CDR3 is TGCAGCGGTATACTAGCGGGAGGCTCCGAGCAGTACTTC.

This chain connects TRBV9 to TRBJ2-7; D is possibly TRBD1 (5 bases). Trimming cost V 4 bases and J 1 base, with 12 bases left between them. The CDR3 spans 14 residues. Per the germline V gene, CDR1 is SGDLS and CDR2 is YYNGEE. The CDR3 DNA follows: TGTGCCAGCAGCCTCTCCAGGGCATCCTACGAGCAGTACTTC. Translating gives CASSLSRASYEQYF.

The V and J genes are TRBV4-1 and TRBJ2-3; D not resolved. From germline, CDR1 is MGHRA and CDR2 YSYEKL. The CDR3 has 15 residues. Deletions cut 4 bases from V and 7 bases from J, with 18 bases between. The CDR3 DNA reads TGCGCCAGCAGCCTCATTGGGCTAGGCGTTAATACGCAGTATTTT. Its translation is CASSLIGLGVNTQYF.

This clonotype was counted between two and nine times. The rearrangement uses TRBV11-2 and TRBJ2-3; tentatively, D is TRBD2 (6 bases). This CDR3 contains 17 residues. The V gene lost 1 base and the J gene lost 4 bases, with 18 bases spanning the gap. CDR1 is SGHAT and CDR2 is FQNNGV in the germline V gene. CDR3 residues: CASSLATGAIGADTQYF. In nucleotides, the CDR3 is TGTGCCAGCAGCTTAGCAACGGGAGCTATAGGGGCAGATACGCAGTATTTT.

This clonotype was detected only once. This sequence joins TRBV20-1 and TRBJ2-1, with 12 bases fitting TRBD2. The CDR3 contains 15 residues. Per germline, CDR1 DFQATT and CDR2 SNEGSKA (reference sequence). V shed 1 base, J shed 7 bases, and the junction held 5 bases outside the gene matches. Here the CDR3 reads CSARASGRAKNEQFF. The CDR3 region has the DNA TGCAGTGCTAGAGCTAGCGGGAGGGCCAAAAATGAGCAGTTCTTC.

The CDR3 coding sequence is TGTGCCAGCAGTGAGGTGGTAGGGAGTAATTCACCCCTCCACTTT. This codes for CASSEVVGSNSPLHF. The chain combines TRBV25-1 with TRBJ1-6; D gene uncertain. Trimming left V 3 bases short and J 6 bases short, with 12 bases between. The germline V gene encodes CDR1 MGHDK and CDR2 SYGVNS. CDR3 size: 15 residues.

The chain has TRBV12-3 or TRBV12-4 and TRBJ2-7; TRBD1 matches at 7 bases. The CDR3 extends over 15 amino acids. V gave up 7 bases and J gave up 3 bases; unmatched junction bases: 12. CDR3 sequence (DNA): TGTGCCAGCACACAAACCGGGACAGACCACTACGAGCAGTACTTC. It specifies CASTQTGTDHYEQYF.

This chain uses TRBV20-1 with TRBJ2-3; D may match TRBD1 or TRBD2 (5 bases each). The CDR3 spans 16 residues. Germline-derived CDR1 and CDR2 are DFQATT and SNEGSKA (reference sequence). The ends were cut back, 4 bases at V and 4 bases at J, with 21 bases in the middle. The CDR3 DNA reads as TGCAGTGCTACCCATCCGTCTGGGGGTAGGGCAGATACGCAGTATTTT. It yields the protein CSATHPSGGRADTQYF.

In its sample, this clonotype was seen a few times. The J gene is TRBJ2-7, the V gene TRBV20-1; 13 bases match TRBD2. CDR3 length: 17 residues. V shed 1 base, J shed 0 bases, and the junction held 6 bases outside the gene matches. Germline V CDR1 and CDR2: DFQATT, SNEGSKA (reference sequence). The CDR3 region has the DNA TGCAGTGCTAGAGGAGGACTAGCGGGGGCCCTCTCCTACGAGCAGTACTTC. Translation: CSARGGLAGALSYEQYF.

The sample holds a few counts of this clonotype. The conserved final phenylalanine or tryptophan is absent from the CDR3, which likely points to a read error. The chain joins TRBV4-1 to TRBJ2-5; D assignment may be TRBD1 or TRBD2 (5 bases each). This CDR3 has 15 amino acids. V lost 4 bases, J lost 5 bases, and 17 bases lay in between. Looked up from germline, CDR1 is MGHRA and CDR2 is YSYEKL. Here the CDR3 DNA reads TGCGCCAGCAGCCCAGAGAGAGGGACGTTCGAGACCCAGTACGTC. It encodes CASSPERGTFETQYV.

The chain couples TRBV3-1 to TRBJ1-2; a weak D match, TRBD1 (6 bases). Germline CDR1 reads LGHDT; CDR2 reads YNNKEL (reference sequence). The CDR3 has 14 residues. Trimming took off 3 bases at V and 6 bases at J, with 14 bases between the two ends. CDR3 sequence (DNA): TGTGCCAGCAGCCACGAGGGGGTAAGCCATGGCTACACCTTC. Residues: CASSHEGVSHGYTF.

This clonotype has a handful of counts. The chain joins TRBV7-9 to TRBJ2-7; 8 positions match TRBD2. Germline V gene lookup returns CDR1 SEHNR and CDR2 FQNEAQ (reference sequence). The CDR3 runs 15 residues. Trimming took 5 bases from V and 5 from J; bases not matched to a gene: 11. The CDR3 sequence is CASSQPGTSIHEQYF. For the CDR3, the DNA is TGTGCCAGCAGCCAACCCGGGACTAGTATCCACGAGCAGTACTTC.

The chain is built from TRBV29-1 and TRBJ1-1; perhaps TRBD1 as D (5 bases). V lost 4 bases and J 8 bases, leaving 8 bases between the germline ends. The germline gives CDR1 SQVTM, CDR2 ANQGSEA. CDR3 size: 10 residues. CDR3 nucleotides: TGCAGCGTTGGACAGATAGAAGCTTTCTTT. Translating gives CSVGQIEAFF.

J is TRBJ2-7 and V is TRBV27, with D tentatively TRBD1 or TRBD2 (5 bases each). Germline loops: CDR1 MNHEY, CDR2 SMNVEV (reference sequence). V was clipped by 1 base and J by 5 bases, with 18 bases between them. The CDR3 is made up of 16 amino acids. The CDR3 spells CASSLWGRQGFHEQYF. The CDR3 nucleotides read TGTGCCAGCAGTTTATGGGGACGCCAAGGGTTCCACGAGCAGTACTTC.

The chain couples TRBV2 to TRBJ1-1, with 12 positions matching TRBD1. Germline V CDR1 and CDR2: SNHLY, FYNNEI. With V trimmed by 8 bases and J by 5 bases, 9 bases remained unmatched. This CDR3 has 15 residues. The CDR3 reads CASRDRGPTGTEAFF. CDR3 coding DNA: TGTGCCAGCCGGGACAGGGGGCCGACCGGGACTGAAGCTTTCTTT. Using reference TRBV2 and TRBJ1-1 for the parts outside the CDR3, the full variable domain is EPEVTQTPSHQVTQMGQEVILRCVPISNHLYFYWYRQILGQKVEFLVSFYNNEISEKSEIFDDQFSVERPDGSNFTLKIRSTKLEDSAMYFCASRDRGPTGTEAFFGQGTRLTVV.